These 5 T cell receptor beta chains were all obtained from the same sample, sequenced in a study of patients and donors after allogeneic stem cell transplantation. TCRdb analysed the RT-PCR reads with MiXCR anew, one entry per CDR3 protein. This sample yields around 31,000 distinct CDR3 sequences, of which approximately 6.3% are seen a single time; about 35% belongs to the top ten. The sample comprised blood, either unsorted or a sorted T cell fraction (not recorded which). The receptors were sampled from a human donor who was either an allogeneic HSCT recipient or a stem cell or donor lymphocyte infusion donor (not recorded which). It is not recorded whose cells these are; they may come from a transplant donor.

There are many counts of this clonotype. The V gene is TRBV2, the J gene TRBJ1-1; a weak D match, TRBD1 (5 bases). Germline loops: CDR1 SNHLY, CDR2 FYNNEI. There are 12 residues in the CDR3. The V gene lost 6 bases and the J gene lost 5 bases, with 10 bases spanning the gap. The DNA of the CDR3 is TGTGCCAGCAGGAGGGGAGAAACTGAAGCTTTCTTT. This gives the protein CASRRGETEAFF.

This clonotype was recorded a few times. The rearrangement links TRBV20-1 to TRBJ2-7; D tentatively reads TRBD1 or TRBD2 (5 bases each). CDR3 length: 15 amino acids. Germline CDR1 is DFQATT and CDR2 is SNEGSKA (reference sequence). Trimming shortened V by 0 bases and J by 3 bases, and 15 bases separated the two germline ends. The CDR3 DNA follows: TGCAGTGCTAGAGATCAGGGACGGATAAACTACGAGCAGTACTTC. This sequence encodes CSARDQGRINYEQYF.

This chain uses TRBV7-9 with TRBJ1-1, with TRBD1 matching 8 bases. CDR3 length: 17 amino acids. The V gene end was trimmed by 0 bases and the J gene end by 5 bases; junction bases not matched to a gene: 11. CDR1 and CDR2 (germline): SEHNR, FQNEAQ (reference sequence). The CDR3 sequence is CASSLARFQGALTEAFF. In DNA form, the CDR3 reads TGTGCCAGCAGCTTAGCGCGATTCCAGGGGGCGCTTACTGAAGCTTTCTTT.

Many counts were recorded for this clonotype. The rearrangement joins TRBV7-9 to TRBJ1-5, with D possibly being TRBD1 (5 bases). The CDR3 covers 13 residues. Germline CDR1 and CDR2: SEHNR and FQNEAQ (reference sequence). V shed 4 bases and J shed 9 bases, with 13 bases lying between them. CDR3 protein: CASSSGGRRPQHF. CDR3 in DNA: TGTGCCAGCAGCTCCGGGGGGAGGCGGCCCCAGCATTTT. Based on the CDR3 plus reference TRBV7-9 and TRBJ1-5, the full variable domain is DTGVSQNPRHKITKRGQNVTFRCDPISEHNRLYWYRQTLGQGPEFLTYFQNEAQLEKSRLLSDRFSAERPKGSFSTLEIQRTEQGDSAMYLCASSSGGRRPQHFGDGTRLSIL.

The chain joins TRBV19 to TRBJ1-2, with 9 bases that match TRBD1. After removal of 5 bases from V and 4 bases from J, the junction contained 5 bases not matched to a gene. In germline, CDR1 is LNHDA, CDR2 SQIVND (reference sequence). The CDR3 is 14 residues long. The CDR3 DNA is TGTGCCAGTAGTGTACAGGGGGCTGGCTATGGCTACACCTTC. Translating it yields CASSVQGAGYGYTF.